Listed below are T cell receptor beta chains from one sample, sequenced in a study of cytomegalovirus exposure and HLA in healthy donors. The data were produced by immunoSEQ multiplex PCR, yet TCRdb's version contains in-frame clones alone and is incomplete. The data show 120,000 or so clones, more than 60% seen once. Sequenced sample: PBMCs. Receptor source: a man aged 25-45 years in good health and CMV-seronegative. Both conserved end residues are trimmed from each CDR3. Expanded clones get a size class; other rows say once, few or many, or leave the size out.

length,V,size,CDR3
13,TRBV5-4,.,ASSLRAGNTGELF
12,TRBV28,.,ASSLYGQVLEQY
12,TRBV28,.,ASKTGGGNTEAF
13,TRBV6-1,.,ASSGQARGGCGYT
12,TRBV6-5,once,ASRYNRQGYEQY
13,TRBV5-4,.,ASSLAMTGQEAQY
13,TRBV6-5,.,ASSKLTGFGQPQH
11,TRBV12-2,.,ASRDICTGELF
12,TRBV7-8,.,ASSGGTAAYEQY
14,TRBV28,.,ASRMTGVYSNQPQH
13,TRBV7-3,.,ASSAGLVSYNEQF
13,TRBV7-2,.,ASSLTGGKNSPLH
14,TRBV6-5,.,ASSYSGGAGIYEQY
13,TRBV6-5,.,ASSYTSGRLYEQF
13,TRBV18,.,ASSRTGTRASEQY